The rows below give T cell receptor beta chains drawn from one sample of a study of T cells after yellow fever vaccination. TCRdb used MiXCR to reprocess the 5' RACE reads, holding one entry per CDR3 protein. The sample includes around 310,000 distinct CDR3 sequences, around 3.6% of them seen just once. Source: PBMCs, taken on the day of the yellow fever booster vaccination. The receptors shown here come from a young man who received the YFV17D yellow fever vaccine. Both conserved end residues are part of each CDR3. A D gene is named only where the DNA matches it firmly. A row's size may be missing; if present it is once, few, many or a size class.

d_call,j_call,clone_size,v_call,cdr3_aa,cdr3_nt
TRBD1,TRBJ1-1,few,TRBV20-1,CSARQRWDRQNTEAFF,TGCAGTGCTAGACAACGGTGGGACAGACAGAACACTGAAGCTTTCTTT
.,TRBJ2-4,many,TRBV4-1,CASSQVIGAQAKNIQYF,TGCGCCAGCAGCCAAGTCATTGGTGCTCAGGCCAAAAACATTCAGTACTTC
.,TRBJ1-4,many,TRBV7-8,CASRRNNGAHEKLFF,TGTGCCAGCAGGCGTAACAACGGGGCGCATGAAAAACTGTTTTTT
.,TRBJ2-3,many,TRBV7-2,CASSLAQYSSDTQYF,TGTGCCAGCAGCTTAGCGCAGTATAGTTCAGATACGCAGTATTTT
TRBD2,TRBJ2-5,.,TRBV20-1,CSASVSGGVRETQYF,TGCAGTGCTAGTGTTAGCGGGGGGGTCCGGGAGACCCAGTACTTC
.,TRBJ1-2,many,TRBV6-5,CASSYLGNLYGYTF,TGTGCCAGCAGTTACTTAGGAAACCTCTATGGCTACACCTTC
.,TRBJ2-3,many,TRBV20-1,CSARGGTDTQYF,TGCAGTGCTAGAGGGGGGACAGATACGCAGTATTTT
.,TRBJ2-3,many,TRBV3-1,CASSQDPYTQYF,TGTGCCAGCAGCCAAGATCCGTATACGCAGTATTTT
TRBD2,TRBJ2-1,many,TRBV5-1,CASSLEAGLHF,TGCGCCAGCAGCTTGGAAGCGGGACTACACTTC
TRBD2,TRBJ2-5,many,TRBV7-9,CASSFPSSGVRETQYF,TGTGCCAGCAGCTTCCCTTCTAGCGGGGTACGAGAGACCCAGTACTTC
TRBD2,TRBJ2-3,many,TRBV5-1,CASSLTSGVYTDTQYF,TGCGCCAGCAGCCTAACTAGCGGGGTTTACACAGATACGCAGTATTTT
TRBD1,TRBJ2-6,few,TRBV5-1,CASSTGEANVLTF,TGCGCCAGCAGTACAGGGGAGGCCAACGTCCTGACTTTC
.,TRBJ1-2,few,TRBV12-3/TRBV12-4,CASSLPGANYGYTF,TGTGCCAGCAGTCTCCCCGGGGCCAACTATGGCTACACCTTC
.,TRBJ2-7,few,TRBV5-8,CASSIRGGYYEQYF,TGTGCCAGCAGCATAAGGGGGGGGTACTACGAGCAGTACTTC
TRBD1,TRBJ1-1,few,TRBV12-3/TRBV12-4,CASSPTQGRNTEAFF,TGTGCCAGCAGTCCAACACAGGGGAGGAACACTGAAGCTTTCTTT
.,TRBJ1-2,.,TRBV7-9,CASSSLTGLHYGYTF,TGTGCCAGCAGCTCCCTGACAGGTCTTCACTATGGCTACACCTTC
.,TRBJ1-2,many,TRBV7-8,CASRGNYGYTF,TGTGCCAGCCGGGGGAACTATGGCTACACCTTC
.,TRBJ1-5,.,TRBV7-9,CASTSVSGDQPQHF,TGTGCCAGCACATCTGTGTCCGGGGATCAGCCCCAGCATTTT
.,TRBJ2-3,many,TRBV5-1,CASSSRYRSTDTQYF,TGCGCCAGCAGCTCCCGGTACAGAAGCACAGATACGCAGTATTTT
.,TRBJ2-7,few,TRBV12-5,CASGEGVGFAYEQYF,TGTGCTAGTGGAGAGGGGGTCGGGTTTGCATACGAGCAGTACTTC
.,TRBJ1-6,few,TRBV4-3,CASSQEVGGSSSPLHF,TGCGCCAGCAGCCAAGAAGTCGGGGGTTCTAGTTCACCCCTCCACTTT
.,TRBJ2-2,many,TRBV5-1,CASSIGQTGELFF,TGCGCCAGCAGCATAGGACAGACCGGGGAGCTGTTTTTT
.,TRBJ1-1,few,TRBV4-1,CASSPILRGREAFF,TGCGCCAGCAGCCCCATATTGCGGGGCAGAGAAGCTTTCTTT
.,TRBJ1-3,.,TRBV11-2,CASSLTPFGGNTIYF,TGTGCCAGCAGCTTAACCCCTTTTGGGGGAAACACCATATATTTT
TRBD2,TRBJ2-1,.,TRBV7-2,CASSTVAGGFEQFF,TGTGCCAGCAGCACCGTCGCGGGGGGATTTGAGCAGTTCTTC
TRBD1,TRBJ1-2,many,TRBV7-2,CASSYGTANYGYTF,TGTGCCAGCAGCTACGGGACAGCTAACTATGGCTACACCTTC
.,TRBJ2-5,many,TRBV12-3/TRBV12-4,CASSYGQPETQYF,TGTGCCAGCAGCTACGGACAGCCGGAGACCCAGTACTTC
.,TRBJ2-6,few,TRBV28,CASSLFARTSGANVLTF,TGTGCCAGCAGTTTATTTGCCAGAACCTCTGGGGCCAACGTCCTGACTTTC
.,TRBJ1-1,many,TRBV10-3,CAISESAAPEAFF,TGTGCCATCAGTGAGTCGGCGGCACCCGAAGCTTTCTTT
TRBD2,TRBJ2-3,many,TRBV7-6,CASSRAGPGRNTQYF,TGTGCCAGCAGCCGAGCGGGACCAGGGAGAAATACGCAGTATTTT
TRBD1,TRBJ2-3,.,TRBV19,CASSILVGTGGLDTQYF,TGTGCCAGTAGTATTTTGGTCGGGACAGGGGGCTTGGATACGCAGTATTTT
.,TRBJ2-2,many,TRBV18,CASSPPGGMDTGELFF,TGTGCCAGCTCACCACCGGGGGGCATGGACACCGGGGAGCTGTTTTTT
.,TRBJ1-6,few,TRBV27,CASSLSQSRQPHNSPLHF,TGTGCCAGCAGTTTATCGCAATCTCGACAGCCCCATAATTCACCCCTCCACTTT
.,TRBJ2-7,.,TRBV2,CASSELQNLYEQYF,TGTGCCAGCAGTGAACTACAGAACCTATACGAGCAGTACTTC
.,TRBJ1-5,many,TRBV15,CATSRGRSNQPQHF,TGTGCCACCAGCAGGGGACGGAGCAATCAGCCCCAGCATTTT
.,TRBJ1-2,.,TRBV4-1,CASSQASLFYYGYTF,TGCGCCAGCAGCCAAGCCAGCCTCTTTTACTATGGCTACACCTTC
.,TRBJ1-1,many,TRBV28,CATSGLYQAFF,TGTGCCACCTCAGGGTTGTACCAAGCTTTCTTT
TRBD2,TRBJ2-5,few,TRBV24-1,CATSERGAEETQYF,TGTGCCACCAGTGAGCGGGGGGCTGAAGAGACCCAGTACTTC
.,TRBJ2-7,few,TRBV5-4,CASSQGSTTPGEQYF,TGTGCCAGCAGCCAAGGGTCTACAACCCCGGGCGAGCAGTACTTC
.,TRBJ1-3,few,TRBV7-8,CASSLDRMDGSGNTIYF,TGTGCCAGCAGCTTAGACCGGATGGACGGATCTGGAAACACCATATATTTT